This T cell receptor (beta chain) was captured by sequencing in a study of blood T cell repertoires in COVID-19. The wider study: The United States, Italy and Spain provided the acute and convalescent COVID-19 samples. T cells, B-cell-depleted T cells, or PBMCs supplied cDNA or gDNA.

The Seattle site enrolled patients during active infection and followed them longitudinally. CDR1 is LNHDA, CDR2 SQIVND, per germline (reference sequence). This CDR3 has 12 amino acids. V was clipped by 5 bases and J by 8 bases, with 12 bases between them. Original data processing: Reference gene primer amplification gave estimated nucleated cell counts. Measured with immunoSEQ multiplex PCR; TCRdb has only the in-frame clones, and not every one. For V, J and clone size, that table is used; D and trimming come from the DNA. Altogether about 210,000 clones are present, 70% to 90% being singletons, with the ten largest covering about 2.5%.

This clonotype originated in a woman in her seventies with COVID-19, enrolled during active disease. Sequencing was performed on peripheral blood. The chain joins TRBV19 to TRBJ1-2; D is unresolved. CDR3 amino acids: CASSPGSQGYTF. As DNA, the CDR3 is TGTGCCAGTAGTCCCGGGAGCCAGGGCTACACCTTC.